This TCR beta chain was retrieved from a study of blood T cell repertoires in COVID-19. The CDR3 extends over 15 amino acids. CDR1 LGHDT and CDR2 YNNKEL come from the germline V gene (reference sequence). V shed 2 bases and J shed 1 base, with 12 bases lying between them. Profiling relied on immunoSEQ multiplex PCR, and the TCRdb table lists in-frame clones only, not all of them. The sample gives hundreds of thousands of clones, roughly 81% of which show up once; 6.5% to 9% is in the top ten. The clonotype originates from a woman aged 80 or over with COVID-19, enrolled during active disease. Sequenced sample: peripheral blood. V usage is TRBV3-1 (or the pseudogene TRBV3-2) and J usage is TRBJ2-7, with D unclear. For the CDR3, the DNA is TGTGCCAGCAGCCAACTCCCGACTGAGTCCTACGAGCAGTACTTC. This encodes CASSQLPTESYEQYF.